The clone carrying this TCR beta chain turned up a few times. The antigen is undetermined. The sample comes from a study of T-cell memory formation after mild COVID-19. The V end lost 5 bases, the J end lost 1 base, and 8 bases lay between the germline ends. This CDR3 has 13 residues. Overall study results and limits: Clones shrinking between day 15 and 85 showed a balanced CD4/CD8 split, and those that grew later tilted toward CD4+.

cDNA libraries for TCR alpha and TCR beta, carrying sample barcodes and UMIs, came from 5'RACE with constant-segment primers. TCRdb re-derived calls from the 5' RACE reads in MiXCR, one entry per CDR3 protein. Here the sample spans a few hundred thousand distinct CDR3 sequences, 21% being singletons. This sequence joins TRBV12-3 or TRBV12-4 and TRBJ1-1, with a possible D match to TRBD1 (5 bases). The specimen sequenced was PBMCs or a T cell subset sorted from them (not recorded which). The TCR sequence derives from an adult woman who had mild COVID-19 (a few samples of this study predate the infection). Cell type and time point are not known. Here the CDR3 reads CASSTTANTEAFF. The CDR3 nucleotides are TGTGCCAGCAGTACGACAGCGAACACTGAAGCTTTCTTT.